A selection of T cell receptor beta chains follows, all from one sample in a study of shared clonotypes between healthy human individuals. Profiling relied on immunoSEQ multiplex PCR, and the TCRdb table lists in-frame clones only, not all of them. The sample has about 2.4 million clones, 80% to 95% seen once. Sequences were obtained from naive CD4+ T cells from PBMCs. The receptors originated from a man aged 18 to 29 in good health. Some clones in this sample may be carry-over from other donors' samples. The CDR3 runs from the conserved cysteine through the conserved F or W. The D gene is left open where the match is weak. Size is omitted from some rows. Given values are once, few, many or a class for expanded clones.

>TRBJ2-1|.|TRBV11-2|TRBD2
TGTGCCAGCAGCTTAGTGGCTGGGGGGGTAGATGAGCAGTTCTTC
CASSLVAGGVDEQFF
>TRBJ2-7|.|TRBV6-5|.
TGTGCCAGCAGTTACTCCCGGCAGGGAAGCTCCTACGAGCAGTACTTC
CASSYSRQGSSYEQYF
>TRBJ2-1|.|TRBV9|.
TGTGCCAGCAGCGCCCTCGCAACCTTATACAATGAGCAGTTCTTC
CASSALATLYNEQFF
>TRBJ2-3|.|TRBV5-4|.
TGTGCCAGCAGCTTCCGACAGGTTCACCCCCCAGATACGCAGTATTTT
CASSFRQVHPPDTQYF
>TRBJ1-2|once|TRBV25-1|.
TGTGCCAGCAGTGAACACCCAGGGGTAAAGGATGGCTACACCTTC
CASSEHPGVKDGYTF
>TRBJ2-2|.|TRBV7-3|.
TGTGCCAGCAGCTTAAGTGGGACGGGCACCGGGGAGCTGTTTTTT
CASSLSGTGTGELFF
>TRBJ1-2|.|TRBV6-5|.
TGTGCCAGCAGTTACTCGATTACAGGAACTAACTATGGCTACACCTTC
CASSYSITGTNYGYTF
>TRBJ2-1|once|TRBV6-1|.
TGTGCCAGCAGTGGGATAAGCGTGTCAGGGGCTTTCTTC
CASSGISVSGAFF
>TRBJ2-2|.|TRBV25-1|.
TGTGCCAGCAGTGAATGGGGTGGACGGACTACGAACACCGGGGAGCTGTTTTTT
CASSEWGGRTTNTGELFF
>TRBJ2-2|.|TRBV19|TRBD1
TGTGCCAGTAGTATGACAGGGCTAAACACCGGGGAGCTGTTTTTT
CASSMTGLNTGELFF
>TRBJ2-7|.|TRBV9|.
TGTGCCAGCAGCGTTTCGCCCGCCGGGACAACCTCCTACGAGCAGTACTTC
CASSVSPAGTTSYEQYF
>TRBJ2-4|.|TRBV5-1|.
TGCGCCAGCAGCTTGAGCGGGACACTGAAAAACATTCAGTACTTC
CASSLSGTLKNIQYF
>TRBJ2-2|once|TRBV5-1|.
TGCGCCAGCCGTGACAGGCCCACCGGGGAGCTGTTTTTT
CASRDRPTGELFF
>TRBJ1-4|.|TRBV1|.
TGCACCAGCAGCCAAGCTCGGATAACTAATGAAAAACTGTTTTTT
CTSSQARITNEKLFF
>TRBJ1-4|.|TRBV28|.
TGTGCCACCTCAACGTCGGGGGCAACTAATGAAAAACTGTTTTTT
CATSTSGATNEKLFF
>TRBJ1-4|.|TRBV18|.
TGTGCCAGCTCACCGGCGGCAGGGAATGAAAAACTGTTTTTT
CASSPAAGNEKLFF
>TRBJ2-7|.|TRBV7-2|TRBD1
TGTGCCAGCAGCCCCAGGCAGGGGGCGGGTTACGAGCAGTACTTC
CASSPRQGAGYEQYF